The 11 T cell receptor beta chains below all came from one sample that was sequenced in a study of blood T cells in healthy people across ages. A second PCR of roughly 7 to 11 cycles used a sample-barcoded 5' primer and a J-beta primer mix. TCRdb called the 5' RACE reads again in MiXCR, with one record for every CDR3 protein. The sample lists 1,500,000 or so distinct CDR3 sequences; 55% to 75% were seen once. The sample taken for sequencing was blood. The receptors derive from a young man in good health.

With respect to this clonotype: Its ends do not fully match the called genes, so a read error is possible. This sequence joins TRBV9 and TRBJ2-1; D is perhaps TRBD2 (5 bases). Germline CDR1 SGDLS, CDR2 YYNGEE. This CDR3 is 15 amino acids long. The DNA for the CDR3 is TGTGCCAGTAGCGTAGCTGGGAATTCCATCGCTGAGCAGTTCTTC. It encodes CASSVAGNSIAEQFF.

The J gene is TRBJ1-2, the V gene TRBV14; a weak D match, TRBD1 (5 bases). This CDR3 contains 15 residues. V shed 0 bases and J shed 3 bases, with 11 bases lying between them. The germline CDR1 and CDR2 sequences are SGHDN and FVKESK. The CDR3 DNA reads TGTGCCAGCAGCCAAGAAGGGGCAGGGTACTATGGCTACACCTTC. Protein product: CASSQEGAGYYGYTF. Based on the CDR3 plus reference TRBV14 and TRBJ1-2, the full variable domain is EAGVTQFPSHSVIEKGQTVTLRCDPISGHDNLYWYRRVMGKEIKFLLHFVKESKQDESGMPNNRFLAERTGGTYSTLKVQPAELEDSGVYFCASSQEGAGYYGYTFGSGTRLTVV.

The chain uses TRBV5-1 and TRBJ2-2; the match to TRBD1 covers 7 bases. The length of the CDR3 is 16 residues. Losses at the gene ends were 4 bases for V and 0 bases for J; bases not matched to a gene: 6. Germline lookup yields CDR1 SGHRS and CDR2 YFSETQ. The CDR3 spells CASSVPGGTNTGELFF. The CDR3 DNA is TGCGCCAGCAGCGTTCCAGGGGGTACGAACACCGGGGAGCTGTTTTTT.

This chain connects TRBV28 to TRBJ2-2, with D tentatively TRBD1 or TRBD2 (5 bases each). The CDR3 spans 14 residues. The germline CDR1 and CDR2 sequences are MDHEN and SYDVKM. The CDR3 spells CASVGPPNTGELFF. The CDR3 DNA reads TGTGCATCTGTGGGACCCCCGAACACCGGGGAGCTGTTTTTT.

The chain carries TRBV14 and TRBJ2-5; D may be TRBD1 or TRBD2 (6 bases each). Germline V CDR1 and CDR2: SGHDN, FVKESK. The V and J ends lost 1 base and 7 bases respectively, with 16 bases between them. The CDR3 runs to 15 residues. CDR3 sequence: CASSQVWGARGTQYF. For the CDR3, the DNA is TGTGCCAGCAGCCAAGTATGGGGGGCGAGGGGGACCCAGTACTTC. Full variable domain (missing parts from reference TRBV14 and TRBJ2-5): EAGVTQFPSHSVIEKGQTVTLRCDPISGHDNLYWYRRVMGKEIKFLLHFVKESKQDESGMPNNRFLAERTGGTYSTLKVQPAELEDSGVYFCASSQVWGARGTQYFGPGTRLLVL.

This clonotype was seen once. V and J are TRBV30 and TRBJ2-2, with D possibly TRBD1 on 5 matching bases. The germline V and J ends were trimmed by 2 bases and 5 bases, with 6 bases remaining between them. In germline, CDR1 is GTSNPN, CDR2 SVGIG (reference sequence). The length of the CDR3 is 12 residues. CDR3 DNA sequence: TGTGCCTGGAGTCCAGGGACCGGGGAGCTGTTTTTT. Translating gives CAWSPGTGELFF.

The chain links TRBV20-1 to TRBJ2-3; D might be TRBD1 (6 bases). Germline V gene sequence: CDR1 DFQATT, CDR2 SNEGSKA (reference sequence). Trimming removed 0 bases at V and 6 bases at J, with 22 bases between. The CDR3 length is 17 residues. The CDR3 coding sequence is TGCAGTGCTAGAGACAAACTCCAGGGGTCCTTTTGGGATACGCAGTATTTT. As protein: CSARDKLQGSFWDTQYF.

J is TRBJ2-5 and V is TRBV9, with a possible D match to TRBD2 (5 bases). This CDR3 is built from 15 residues. V was trimmed by 3 bases and J by 1 base, leaving 13 bases between them. The germline V gene encodes CDR1 SGDLS and CDR2 YYNGEE. The CDR3 DNA follows: TGTGCCAGCAGCGCCCTGAAGCGGACCCAAGAGACCCAGTACTTC. Its translation: CASSALKRTQETQYF.

This sequence joins TRBV25-1 and TRBJ2-1; D unresolved. The CDR3 consists of 16 residues. The V end was cut by 3 bases, the J end by 2 bases, with 14 bases between. Germline CDR1 MGHDK, CDR2 SYGVNS. As DNA, the CDR3 is TGTGCCAGCAGTGATGAAGCCCGGAGCCCCTACAATGAGCAGTTCTTC. Residues: CASSDEARSPYNEQFF. Full variable domain (missing parts from reference TRBV25-1 and TRBJ2-1): EADIYQTPRYLVIGTGKKITLECSQTMGHDKMYWYQQDPGMELHLIHYSYGVNSTEKGDLSSESTVSRIRTEHFPLTLESARPSHTSQYLCASSDEARSPYNEQFFGPGTRLTVL.

This sequence joins TRBV14 and TRBJ2-4; D not certain. The germline CDR1 and CDR2 sequences are SGHDN and FVKESK. V lost 4 bases and J 7 bases, leaving 14 bases between the germline ends. The CDR3 is 14 residues long. CDR3 residues: CASSPQSSGNIQYF. The CDR3 coding sequence is TGTGCCAGCAGCCCCCAATCATCCGGGAACATTCAGTACTTC.

The sample holds a few counts of this clonotype. This chain links TRBV20-1 with TRBJ2-3; no clear D gene. Trimming removed 6 bases at V and 2 bases at J, with 6 bases between. This CDR3 is built from 11 residues. CDR1 is DFQATT and CDR2 is SNEGSKA in the germline V gene (reference sequence). For the CDR3, the DNA is TGCAGTGCCGAAACCACAGATACGCAGTATTTT. Translation: CSAETTDTQYF.